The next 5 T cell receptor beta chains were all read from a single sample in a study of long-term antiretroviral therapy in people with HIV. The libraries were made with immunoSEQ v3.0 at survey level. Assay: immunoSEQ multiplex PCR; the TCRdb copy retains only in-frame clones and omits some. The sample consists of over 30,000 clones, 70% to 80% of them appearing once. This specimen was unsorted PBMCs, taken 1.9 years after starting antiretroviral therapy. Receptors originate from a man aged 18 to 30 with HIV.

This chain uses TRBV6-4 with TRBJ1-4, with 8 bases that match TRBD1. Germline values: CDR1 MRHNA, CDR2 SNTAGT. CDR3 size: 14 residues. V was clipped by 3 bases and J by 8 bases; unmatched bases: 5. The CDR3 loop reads CASSEQGGGEKLFF. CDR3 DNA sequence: TGTGCCAGCAGTGAACAGGGGGGAGGCGAAAAACTGTTTTTT.

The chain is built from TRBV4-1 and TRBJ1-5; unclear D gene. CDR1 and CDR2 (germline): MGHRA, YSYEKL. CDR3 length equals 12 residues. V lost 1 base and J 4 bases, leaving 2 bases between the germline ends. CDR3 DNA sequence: TGCGCCAGCAGCCAAGGTAATCAGCCCCAGCATTTT. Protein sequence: CASSQGNQPQHF.

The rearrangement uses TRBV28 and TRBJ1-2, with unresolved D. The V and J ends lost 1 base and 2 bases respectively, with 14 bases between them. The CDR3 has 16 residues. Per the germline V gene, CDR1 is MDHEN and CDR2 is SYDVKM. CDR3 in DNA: TGTGCCAGCAGTTTATCGATCTGGGGTTCGAACTATGGCTACACCTTC. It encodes CASSLSIWGSNYGYTF.

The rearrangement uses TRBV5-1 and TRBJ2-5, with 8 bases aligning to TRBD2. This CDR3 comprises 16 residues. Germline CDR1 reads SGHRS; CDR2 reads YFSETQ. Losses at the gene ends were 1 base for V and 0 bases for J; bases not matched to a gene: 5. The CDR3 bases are TGCGCCAGCAGCTTGACAGCGGGGGCATACCAAGAGACCCAGTACTTC. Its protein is CASSLTAGAYQETQYF.

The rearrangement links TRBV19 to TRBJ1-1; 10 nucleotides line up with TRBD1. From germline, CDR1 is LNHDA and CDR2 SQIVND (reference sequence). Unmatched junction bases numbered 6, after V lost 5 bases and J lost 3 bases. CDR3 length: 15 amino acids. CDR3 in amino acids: CASSFTGTGDTEAFF. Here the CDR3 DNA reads TGTGCCAGTAGTTTCACCGGGACAGGGGACACTGAAGCTTTCTTT.